The 23 T cell receptor beta chains below come from one sample, sequenced in a study of early T cells in non-severe SARS-CoV-2 infection. TCRdb called the 5' RACE reads again in MiXCR, with one record for every CDR3 protein. This sample has tens of thousands of distinct CDR3 sequences, with 10% to 15% found just once. Input material: whole blood. Every receptor here comes from an adult who was a healthcare worker with PCR-confirmed SARS-CoV-2 infection or an uninfected control (not recorded which).

This clonotype was found many times. The chain links TRBV10-2 to TRBJ1-2; the D is unclear. The CDR3 runs to 12 residues. The germline V and J ends were trimmed by 3 bases and 2 bases, with 4 bases remaining between them. Germline loops: CDR1 WSHSY, CDR2 SAAADI. CDR3 DNA sequence: TGCGCCAGCAGTGATACCAACTATGGCTACACCTTC. It encodes CASSDTNYGYTF.

J is TRBJ1-1 and V is TRBV2, with D possibly TRBD1 on 5 matching bases. The V end lost 0 bases, the J end lost 4 bases, and 9 bases lay between the germline ends. The germline gives CDR1 SNHLY, CDR2 FYNNEI. The CDR3 sequence is 14 residues long. In nucleotides, the CDR3 is TGTGCCAGCAGTGAAGCTCCGAGGGGCACTGAAGCTTTCTTT. It is translated as CASSEAPRGTEAFF.

This clonotype was recorded many times. The gene calls are TRBV18 and TRBJ1-4; D remains unclear. Trimming stripped 2 bases from V and 10 bases from J, with 5 bases between. The CDR3 length is 11 residues. The V gene's germline CDR1 is KGHSH and CDR2 LQKENI. The CDR3, as DNA: TGTGCCAGCTCACCATCGGGAAAACTGTTTTTT. The encoded protein is CASSPSGKLFF.

This clonotype was detected only a few times. The genes are TRBV25-1 and TRBJ2-3; weak D call: TRBD1 (5 bases). The V and J ends lost 3 bases and 3 bases respectively, with 13 bases between them. This CDR3 has 15 amino acids. Germline assignment: CDR1 MGHDK and CDR2 SYGVNS. Here the CDR3 reads CASSDSRAVTDTQYF. As DNA, the CDR3 is TGTGCCAGCAGTGATTCCAGGGCGGTGACAGATACGCAGTATTTT.

The rearrangement links TRBV7-3 to TRBJ2-1, with 15 bases fitting TRBD2. CDR1 is SGHTA, CDR2 FQGTGA, per germline. The CDR3 is 19 residues long. J lost 1 base, V lost 1 base, and 5 bases had no gene match. CDR3: CASSLMPGTSGRSYNEQFF. CDR3 DNA sequence: TGTGCCAGCAGCTTAATGCCCGGGACTAGCGGGAGGTCCTACAATGAGCAGTTCTTC.

At least ten counts were recorded for this clonotype. The chain uses TRBV5-1 and TRBJ2-4; the D gene is possibly TRBD1 (6 bases). The V gene lost 0 bases and the J gene lost 6 bases, with 10 bases spanning the gap. Germline V CDR1 and CDR2: SGHRS, YFSETQ. This CDR3 comprises 14 residues. CDR3 residues: CASSLDQGRNIQYF. The CDR3 DNA follows: TGCGCCAGCAGCTTGGACCAGGGGCGAAACATTCAGTACTTC.

This clonotype was counted many times. This chain links TRBV4-1 with TRBJ2-5; D uncertain. Trimming removed 1 base at V and 4 bases at J, with 7 bases between. The CDR3 extends over 13 amino acids. From germline, CDR1 is MGHRA and CDR2 YSYEKL. CDR3 sequence: CASSQVTGETQYF. Here the CDR3 DNA reads TGCGCCAGCAGCCAAGTTACGGGAGAGACCCAGTACTTC.

This clonotype was detected ten times or more. V and J are TRBV29-1 and TRBJ1-1, with 7 bases identical to TRBD1. V gave up 7 bases and J gave up 12 bases; unmatched junction bases: 8. Germline V lookup: CDR1 SQVTM, CDR2 ANQGSEA. The CDR3 loop spans 10 amino acids. The CDR3 coding sequence is TGCAGCGCCACCGGGACAGCAACTTTCTTT. This encodes CSATGTATFF.

This clonotype was seen at least ten times. The chain is built from TRBV28 and TRBJ1-1; D may be TRBD1 (6 bases). V lost 6 bases, J lost 7 bases, and 12 bases lay in between. This CDR3 is built from 12 residues. In germline, CDR1 is MDHEN, CDR2 SYDVKM. In DNA form, the CDR3 reads TGTGCCAGCAGACAGGGAGTGGTTGAAGCTTTCTTT. This gives the protein CASRQGVVEAFF.

The genes are TRBV6-6 and TRBJ2-7; D is unresolved. The germline CDR1 and CDR2 sequences are MNHNY and SVGAGI (reference sequence). V gave up 4 bases and J gave up 5 bases, with 12 bases separating them. This CDR3 contains 13 residues. CDR3 DNA: TGTGCCAGCAGTTTCGGGTTATCCAACGAGCAGTACTTC. Encoded protein: CASSFGLSNEQYF.

The gene calls are TRBV7-9 and TRBJ1-1, with D hard to call. Per germline, CDR1 SEHNR and CDR2 FQNEAQ (reference sequence). The CDR3 covers 15 residues. V shed 1 base and J shed 3 bases, with 12 bases lying between them. CDR3 DNA: TGTGCCAGCAGCTTAGTCCGAAAAGCGGACACTGAAGCTTTCTTT. It is translated as CASSLVRKADTEAFF.

In this sample, this clonotype turned up a few times. The chain recombines TRBV14 with TRBJ2-6, with D unresolved. Trimming took 6 bases from V and 4 from J, leaving 19 bases between them. This CDR3 has 17 amino acids. Germline CDR1 is SGHDN and CDR2 is FVKESK. CDR3 sequence (DNA): TGTGCCAGCAGTGACCTAGACCCTTTAGCCGGGGCCAACGTCCTGACTTTC. As protein: CASSDLDPLAGANVLTF.

This clonotype was seen just once. For the CDR3, the DNA is TGTGCCAGCTCTCAATTCGCGGACAGGGTCGCGGCTGGCTACACCTTC. It yields the protein CASSQFADRVAAGYTF. The genes are TRBV18 and TRBJ1-2, with 8 positions matching TRBD1. This CDR3 spans 16 amino acids. In germline, CDR1 is KGHSH, CDR2 LQKENI. V trimming: 6 bases; J trimming: 7 bases; junction bases outside the gene matches: 16.

J is TRBJ2-7 and V is TRBV10-2, with 8 nucleotides matching TRBD2. Germline V CDR1 and CDR2: WSHSY, SAAADI. The CDR3 totals 15 residues. The V segment lost 8 bases and the J segment 4 bases; nucleotides outside the gene matches: 13. CDR3 protein: CASSHRPGGPYEQYF. The CDR3 coding sequence is TGCGCCAGCTCCCACCGGCCGGGGGGGCCGTACGAGCAGTACTTC.

The chain is built from TRBV2 and TRBJ1-5; TRBD1 matches at 10 bases. The J segment lost 0 bases and the V segment lost 8 bases, leaving 10 bases of the junction unmatched. CDR1 and CDR2 from the germline V gene are SNHLY and FYNNEI. This CDR3 contains 17 residues. The CDR3 protein is CASSGTGAGYSNQPQHF. The CDR3 DNA is TGTGCCAGCTCCGGGACAGGGGCCGGATATAGCAATCAGCCCCAGCATTTT.

This clonotype was detected only a few times. The V gene is TRBV3-1, the J gene TRBJ2-1; D perhaps matches TRBD1 (5 bases). This CDR3 spans 14 amino acids. The V gene's germline CDR1 is LGHDT and CDR2 YNNKEL (reference sequence). Trimming removed 1 base from V and 8 bases from J, with 12 bases in between. CDR3 sequence (DNA): TGTGCCAGCAGCCAAGGATGGGGCAGGGATGAGCAGTTCTTC. This gives the protein CASSQGWGRDEQFF.

This clonotype was seen at least ten times. The chain employs TRBV4-1 and TRBJ1-3; D is unresolved. V lost 4 bases and J 4 bases, leaving 8 bases between the germline ends. The CDR3 is 13 amino acids. Germline V lookup: CDR1 MGHRA, CDR2 YSYEKL. This CDR3 reads CASSLSQGNTIYF. CDR3 DNA: TGCGCCAGCAGCCTAAGTCAAGGAAACACCATATATTTT.

This clonotype was counted many times. The J gene is TRBJ2-7, the V gene TRBV5-1; D unclear. CDR3 length equals 14 residues. Per germline, CDR1 SGHRS and CDR2 YFSETQ. Trimming removed 0 bases from V and 6 bases from J, with 13 bases in between. The CDR3 here is CASSLELGPSEQYF. The DNA for the CDR3 is TGCGCCAGCAGCTTGGAACTGGGCCCCAGCGAGCAGTACTTC.

This clonotype was seen many times. V gene TRBV11-2 combines with J gene TRBJ1-1; D uncertain. Trimming removed 5 bases at V and 7 bases at J, with 14 bases between. Germline V gives CDR1 SGHAT, CDR2 FQNNGV. This CDR3 comprises 13 residues. This CDR3 reads CASSDWVAGEAFF. As DNA, the CDR3 is TGTGCCAGCAGCGACTGGGTCGCGGGTGAAGCTTTCTTT.

This clonotype has a count of ten or more. The DNA of the CDR3 is TGCGCCAGCAGCAATACCCAGGGGGGTGGCTACACCTTC. Translated, it gives CASSNTQGGGYTF. The chain employs TRBV5-1 and TRBJ1-2, with 7 bases aligning to TRBD1. CDR1 and CDR2 from the germline V gene are SGHRS and YFSETQ. Trimming took 4 bases from V and 7 from J; bases not matched to a gene: 7. This CDR3 has 13 residues.

The chain is built from TRBV25-1 and TRBJ1-2; D is unclear. Germline V gene data show CDR1 as MGHDK and CDR2 as SYGVNS. The CDR3 runs to 11 residues. Trimming removed 5 bases from V and 7 bases from J, with 8 bases in between. Written as DNA, the CDR3 is TGTGCCAGCAGTTTGGCGGGTGGCTACACCTTC. It yields the protein CASSLAGGYTF.

A few counts support this clonotype. This chain links TRBV29-1 with TRBJ1-4; D perhaps matches TRBD1 (6 bases). The length of the CDR3 is 15 residues. Per the germline V gene, CDR1 is SQVTM and CDR2 is ANQGSEA. Trimming stripped 0 bases from V and 8 bases from J, with 16 bases between. The CDR3 DNA reads as TGCAGCGTTGAAGAAGGATCAGGGGTTCAGGAAAAACTGTTTTTT. Residues: CSVEEGSGVQEKLFF.

This clonotype was counted at least ten times. The CDR3 sequence is CASSDPTGGDSPLHF. The DNA of the CDR3 is TGCGCCAGCAGTGACCCGACAGGGGGCGATTCACCCCTCCACTTT. The chain employs TRBV10-2 and TRBJ1-6; 10 positions match TRBD1. The germline gives CDR1 WSHSY, CDR2 SAAADI. This CDR3 spans 15 amino acids. V lost 3 bases to trimming and J lost 8 bases; unmatched junction nucleotides: 4.